Listed below are T cell receptor beta chains from one sample, sequenced in a study of shared clonotypes between healthy human individuals. TCRdb's table, derived via immunoSEQ multiplex PCR, lists solely in-frame clones and lacks some. The sample gives over 400,000 clones, over 75% of which show up once; approximately 12% is in the top ten. The sequenced sample consisted of PBMCs. Every receptor here comes from a woman in her 40s in good health. Some clones in this sample may be carry-over from other donors' samples. CDR3s include the opening cysteine and the closing phenylalanine or tryptophan. Each record gives: J gene, D gene, V gene, clone size, CDR3 DNA, CDR3 protein. The D gene is left open where the match is weak. The size field is filled for only some rows; it gives once, few, many or a size class.

>TRBJ2-7|-|TRBV11-3|-
TGTGCCAGCAGCTTGGACCCACCTCCCACCGAGCAGTACTTC
CASSLDPPPTEQYF
>TRBJ2-7|TRBD1|TRBV29-1|-
TGCAGCGCCGCGAGGACAGGGGGTAGCGACGAGCAGTACTTC
CSAARTGGSDEQYF
>TRBJ1-2|-|TRBV7-8|-
TGTGCCAGCAGTCCCGCCGGGGGGGCTGGAGGCTACACCTTC
CASSPAGGAGGYTF
>TRBJ2-1|-|TRBV5-4|-
TGTGCCAGCAGCTTCCAGGGAACCTACAATGAGCAGTTCTTC
CASSFQGTYNEQFF
>TRBJ2-5|TRBD1|TRBV2|once
TGTGCCAGCAGTGAAAGTTTGGACAGGGCCCTGTACTTC
CASSESLDRALYF
>TRBJ1-2|-|TRBV4-3|-
TGCGCCAGCAGCCAAGAACGAGGAATTCCTGTCTGGGGCTACACCTTC
CASSQERGIPVWGYTF
>TRBJ2-1|TRBD1|TRBV5-4|-
TGTGCCAGCACCAGGACACCGACAGGGGGCCGAAATGAGCAGTTCTTC
CASTRTPTGGRNEQFF
>TRBJ2-1|TRBD2|TRBV7-9|-
TGTGCCAGCAGCTCCTGGACTAGCGGGAGGGGTAATGAGCAGTTCTTC
CASSSWTSGRGNEQFF
>TRBJ2-7|-|TRBV19|-
TGTGCCAGTAGCCGGGACACCTCCTACGAGCAGTACTTC
CASSRDTSYEQYF
>TRBJ2-7|-|TRBV11-2|-
TGTGCCAGCAAAACCAGGGCCCTCTCCTACGAGCAGTACTTC
CASKTRALSYEQYF
>TRBJ1-5|-|TRBV4-1|-
TGCGCCAGCAGCCAAGTGGTGGGAGCTGGGGTTCAGCCCCAGCATTTT
CASSQVVGAGVQPQHF
>TRBJ2-5|-|TRBV28|-
TGTGCCAGCAGTTTATCGGCAGGGGAGGAGACCCAGTACTTC
CASSLSAGEETQYF
>TRBJ2-6|-|TRBV9|many
TGTGCCAGCAGCGTAGGGGTGCGCTCTGGGGCCAACGTCCTGACTTTC
CASSVGVRSGANVLTF
>TRBJ2-1|-|TRBV7-3|-
TGTGCCAGCAGCTTAAGGGGGGGCTATGAGCAGTTCTTC
CASSLRGGYEQFF
>TRBJ2-5|-|TRBV30|-
TGTGCCTGGAGTGGATCGCAAGAGACCCAGTACTTC
CAWSGSQETQYF
>TRBJ2-7|-|TRBV19|few
TGTGCCAGTAGTCTAGGCAGGGCTTACGAGCAGTACTTC
CASSLGRAYEQYF
>TRBJ1-2|TRBD1|TRBV11-2|-
TGTGCCAGCAGGCGTGGACAGGGCCGGTATGGCTACACCTTC
CASRRGQGRYGYTF
>TRBJ2-1|TRBD2|TRBV4-1|-
TGCGCCAGCAGCCACCCTAGCGGCTCCTACAATGAGCAGTTCTTC
CASSHPSGSYNEQFF
>TRBJ2-6|-|TRBV7-6|-
TGTGCCAGCAGCTTAGTCCCAGGTTCTGGGGCCAACGTCCTGACTTTC
CASSLVPGSGANVLTF
>TRBJ2-2|TRBD1|TRBV29-1|-
TGCAGCGTTGCGACAGGGGGGTTAACCGGGGAGCTGTTTTTT
CSVATGGLTGELFF
>TRBJ1-5|-|TRBV27|-
TGTGCCAGCAGTATGACGCAGGGACCGGGGTCGCCCCAGCATTTT
CASSMTQGPGSPQHF
>TRBJ2-5|-|TRBV2|once
TGTGCCAGCAGTGTCCGGGAGAGGGAGACCCAGTACTTC
CASSVRERETQYF
>TRBJ1-6|-|TRBV18|once
TGTGCCAGCTCACGACAGGAGTGGACATCACCCCTCCACTTT
CASSRQEWTSPLHF
>TRBJ2-5|TRBD2|TRBV28|-
TGTGCCAGCAGAGACCCTAGCGGGTTACAAGAGACCCAGTACTTC
CASRDPSGLQETQYF
>TRBJ2-1|-|TRBV15|-
TGTGCCACCAGCGACATGGCCGGGTATGAGCAGTTCTTC
CATSDMAGYEQFF
>TRBJ1-5|-|TRBV9|-
TGTGCCAGCATCAACGCCGGACGGGAGGATCAGCCCCAGCATTTT
CASINAGREDQPQHF
>TRBJ1-2|-|TRBV6-5|-
TGTGCCAGCAGTTACGCGAAGAACTATGGCTACACCTTC
CASSYAKNYGYTF
>TRBJ2-2|TRBD1|TRBV5-1|-
TGCGCCAGCAGCTTGGCCGTGACAGGGTCCGGGGAGCTGTTTTTT
CASSLAVTGSGELFF
>TRBJ2-2|TRBD2|TRBV4-3|-
TGCGCCAGCAGCCAAGATCCCCCAGCGGGAACCCACCCGCAGAACACCGGGGAGCTGTTTTTT
CASSQDPPAGTHPQNTGELFF
>TRBJ2-7|TRBD2|TRBV28|-
TGTGCCAGCAGTAGACTAGCGGTCCCCTACGAGCAGTACTTC
CASSRLAVPYEQYF
>TRBJ1-2|TRBD1|TRBV2|many
TGTGCCAGCAAGTCCGGGACAGGGGATAACTATGGCTACACCTTC
CASKSGTGDNYGYTF
>TRBJ2-2|-|TRBV2|-
TGTGCCAGCAGAGCCGGCATCACTAACACCGGGGAGCTGTTTTTT
CASRAGITNTGELFF
>TRBJ2-2|-|TRBV7-8|-
TGTGCCAGCAGCCTAAGGCCTAGCTTCGGGGAGCTGTTTTTT
CASSLRPSFGELFF
>TRBJ2-7|-|TRBV7-9|-
TGTGCCAGCAGCTTAGGCCAGGGGAACGAGCAGTACTTC
CASSLGQGNEQYF
>TRBJ1-2|TRBD1|TRBV25-1|-
TGTGCCAGCGGGACAGGGGGGCTTAACTATGGCTACACCTTC
CASGTGGLNYGYTF
>TRBJ2-1|TRBD2|TRBV5-1|-
TGCGCCAGCAGCGCGGGGGGAGGCTGGGGCTACAATGAGCAGTTCTTC
CASSAGGGWGYNEQFF
>TRBJ2-2|-|TRBV29-1|-
TGCAGCGTTGGTCGGGTACTAACCGGGGAGCTGTTTTTT
CSVGRVLTGELFF
>TRBJ2-7|-|TRBV4-1|few
TGCGCCAGCAGCCAAGACGAACAGGGTGTGTGGGAGCAGTACTTC
CASSQDEQGVWEQYF
>TRBJ1-2|TRBD1|TRBV10-3|few
TGTGCCATCAGTAAGTCGGGACAGGGGGGCTACGCCTTC
CAISKSGQGGYAF
>TRBJ2-1|TRBD2|TRBV4-3|-
TGCGCCAGCAGCCGACTAGCGGGGGCAAACAATGAGCAGTTCTTC
CASSRLAGANNEQFF
>TRBJ2-7|-|TRBV7-9|-
TGTGCCAGCAGCCAGTTGGGGGACAAGACCTACGAGCAGTACTTC
CASSQLGDKTYEQYF
>TRBJ1-1|TRBD1|TRBV11-2|-
TGTGCCAGCAGCTTCATGACAGGGGGAGCTGAAGCTTTCTTT
CASSFMTGGAEAFF